This T cell receptor (beta chain) was profiled in a study of human T cells and chemical hapten exposure. Individual cDNA molecules had unique molecular identifiers attached to them by the library. Authors' methods: Sequenced samples showed a median of 95,638 TCRs each, with counts running from about 20,000 to 690,000. TCRdb reprocessed the RACE reads via MiXCR and lists one record per CDR3 protein. The V and J calls, along with clone size, are taken from TCRdb and not from the paper's own processing. The data hold 25,000 to 35,000 distinct CDR3 sequences, with 6.5% to 9% observed a single time. Many counts were recorded for this clonotype. Its antigen is not known. Per germline, CDR1 DFQATT and CDR2 SNEGSKA (reference sequence). V shed 2 bases, J shed 4 bases, and the junction held 10 bases outside the gene matches. This CDR3 region has 16 residues. Time point reported: healthy volunteer bleed at 2 weeks. The authors' total RNA extraction used unfractionated whole blood.

Study findings and constraints: No alteration of TCRs above 1 in 1000 frequency was seen with DPC sensitization.

Sequencing was carried out using whole blood. The clonotype originates from a human donor in good health. Some clones in this sample may be carry-over from other donors' samples. V is TRBV20-1 and J is TRBJ2-3; 9 nucleotides line up with TRBD2. CDR3 nucleotide sequence: TGCAGTGCTAGACCTAATAGCGGGAGTGGCTCAGATACGCAGTATTTT. It translates to CSARPNSGSGSDTQYF.